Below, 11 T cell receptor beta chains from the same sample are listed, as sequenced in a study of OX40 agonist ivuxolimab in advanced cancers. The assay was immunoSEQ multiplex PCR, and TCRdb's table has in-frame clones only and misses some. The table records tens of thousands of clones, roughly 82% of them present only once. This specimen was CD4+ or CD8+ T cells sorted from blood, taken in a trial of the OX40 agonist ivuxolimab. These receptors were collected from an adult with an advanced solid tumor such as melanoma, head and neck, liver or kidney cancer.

The CDR3 is CASSLAGSNQPQHF. For the CDR3, the DNA is TGTGCCAGCAGCTTAGCAGGGAGCAATCAGCCCCAGCATTTT. The chain recombines TRBV7-2 with TRBJ1-5, with D unclear. V was cut by 0 bases and J by 1 base, with 4 bases left in between. Germline CDR1 reads SGHTA; CDR2 reads FQGNSA. CDR3 length: 14 residues.

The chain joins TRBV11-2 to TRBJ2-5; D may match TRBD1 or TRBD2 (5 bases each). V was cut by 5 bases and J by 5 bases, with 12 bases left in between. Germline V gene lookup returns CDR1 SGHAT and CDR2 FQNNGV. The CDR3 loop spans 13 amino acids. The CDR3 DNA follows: TGTGCCAGCAGCCGAGGGGCTATGGAGACCCAGTACTTC. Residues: CASSRGAMETQYF.

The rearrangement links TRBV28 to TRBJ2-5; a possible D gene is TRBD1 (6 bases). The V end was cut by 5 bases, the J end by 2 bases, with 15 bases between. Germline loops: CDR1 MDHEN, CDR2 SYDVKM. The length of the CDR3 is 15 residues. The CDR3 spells CASSLRDNLQETQYF. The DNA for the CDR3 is TGTGCCAGCAGTCTCCGGGACAATCTTCAAGAGACCCAGTACTTC.

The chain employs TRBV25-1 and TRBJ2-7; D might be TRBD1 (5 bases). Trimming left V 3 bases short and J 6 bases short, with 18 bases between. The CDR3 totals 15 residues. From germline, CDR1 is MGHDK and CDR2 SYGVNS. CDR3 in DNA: TGTGCCAGCAGTGACAGCAGGGTCGCGCCCTGCGAGCAGTACTTC. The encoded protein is CASSDSRVAPCEQYF.

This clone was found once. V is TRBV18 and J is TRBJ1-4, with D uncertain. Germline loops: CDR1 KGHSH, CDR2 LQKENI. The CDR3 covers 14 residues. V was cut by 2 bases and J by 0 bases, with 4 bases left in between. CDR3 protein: CASSPLATNEKLFF. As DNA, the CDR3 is TGTGCCAGCTCACCATTAGCAACTAATGAAAAACTGTTTTTT.

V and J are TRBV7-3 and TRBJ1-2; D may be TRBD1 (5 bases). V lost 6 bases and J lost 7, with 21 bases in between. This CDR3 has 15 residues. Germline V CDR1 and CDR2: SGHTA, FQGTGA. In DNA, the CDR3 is TGTGCCAGCAGGCCATCGACAGAAGTAGTGGGTGGCTACACCTTC. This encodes CASRPSTEVVGGYTF.

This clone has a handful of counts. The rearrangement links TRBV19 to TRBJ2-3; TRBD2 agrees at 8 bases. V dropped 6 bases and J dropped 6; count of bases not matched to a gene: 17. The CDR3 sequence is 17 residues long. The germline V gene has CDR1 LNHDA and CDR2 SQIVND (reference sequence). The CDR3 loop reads CASSSRRVAGSRDTQYF. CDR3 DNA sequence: TGTGCCAGTAGCTCCCGCAGAGTAGCGGGGAGTCGGGATACGCAGTATTTT.

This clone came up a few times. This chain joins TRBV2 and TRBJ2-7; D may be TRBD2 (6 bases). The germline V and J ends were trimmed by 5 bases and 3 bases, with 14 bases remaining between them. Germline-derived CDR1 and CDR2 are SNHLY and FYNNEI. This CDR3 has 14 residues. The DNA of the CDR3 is TGTGCCAGCAGTACGCGGGACGTAATCTACGAGCAGTACTTC. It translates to CASSTRDVIYEQYF.

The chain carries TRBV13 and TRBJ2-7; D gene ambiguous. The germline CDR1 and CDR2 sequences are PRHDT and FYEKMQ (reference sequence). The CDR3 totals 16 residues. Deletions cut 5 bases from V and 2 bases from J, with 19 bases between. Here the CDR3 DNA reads TGTGCCAGCAGCAACCAAGCATCGTCAAAACCCTACGAGCAGTACTTC. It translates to CASSNQASSKPYEQYF. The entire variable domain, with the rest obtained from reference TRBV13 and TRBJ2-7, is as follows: AAGVIQSPRHLIKEKRETATLKCYPIPRHDTVYWYQQGPGQDPQFLISFYEKMQSDKGSIPDRFSAQQFSDYHSELNMSSLELGDSALYFCASSNQASSKPYEQYFGPGTRLTVT.

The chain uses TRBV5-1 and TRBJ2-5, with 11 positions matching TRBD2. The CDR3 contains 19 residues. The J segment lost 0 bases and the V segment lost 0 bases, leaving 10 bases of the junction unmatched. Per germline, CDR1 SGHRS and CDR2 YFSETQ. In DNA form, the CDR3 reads TGCGCCAGCAGCTTGGGTCGACTAGCGGGGAAACCATACCAAGAGACCCAGTACTTC. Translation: CASSLGRLAGKPYQETQYF.

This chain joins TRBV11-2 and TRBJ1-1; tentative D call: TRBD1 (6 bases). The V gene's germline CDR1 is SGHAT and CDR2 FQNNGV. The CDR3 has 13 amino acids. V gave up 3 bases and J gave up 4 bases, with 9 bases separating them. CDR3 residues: CASSFQGITEAFF. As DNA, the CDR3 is TGTGCCAGCAGCTTCCAGGGGATCACTGAAGCTTTCTTT.